This record looks at one TCR beta chain sequence and its context. This specimen comes from a study of blood T cell repertoires in COVID-19. Study-wide context: The United States, Italy and Spain were the sources of the acute and convalescent COVID-19 samples. T cells, B-cell-depleted T cells, or PBMCs provided the cDNA or gDNA that served as material.

Trimming shortened V by 5 bases and J by 3 bases, and 20 bases separated the two germline ends. Germline V gene data show CDR1 as SGHVS and CDR2 as FQNEAQ. The CDR3 length is 17 residues. Some clones are missing from TCRdb's copy, which holds only in-frame ones; the method was immunoSEQ multiplex PCR. The repertoire includes more than 60,000 clones, about 82% of them detected once, and 15% to 20% sits in the top ten. The genes are TRBV7-8 and TRBJ1-5; D uncertain. The sample was peripheral blood. The receptor was isolated from a human donor in a cohort sampled during active COVID-19. CDR3 DNA sequence: TGTGCCAGCAGCCCCAGAGCGACGGTGGTCGTCAATCAGCCCCAGCATTTT. Its protein is CASSPRATVVVNQPQHF.